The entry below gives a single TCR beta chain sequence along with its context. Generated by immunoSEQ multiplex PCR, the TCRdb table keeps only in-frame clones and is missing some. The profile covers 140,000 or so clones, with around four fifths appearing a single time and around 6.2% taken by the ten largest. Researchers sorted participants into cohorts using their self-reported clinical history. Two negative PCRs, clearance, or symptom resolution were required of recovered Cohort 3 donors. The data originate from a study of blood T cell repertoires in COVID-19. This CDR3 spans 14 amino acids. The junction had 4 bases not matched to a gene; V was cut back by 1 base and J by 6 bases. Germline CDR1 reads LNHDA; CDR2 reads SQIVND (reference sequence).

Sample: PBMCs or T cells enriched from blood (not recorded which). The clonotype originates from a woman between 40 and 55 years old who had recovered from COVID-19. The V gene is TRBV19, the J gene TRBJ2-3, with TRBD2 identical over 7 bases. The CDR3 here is CASSIVGGSDTQYF. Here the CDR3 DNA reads TGTGCCAGTAGTATAGTGGGCGGGAGTGATACGCAGTATTTT.